These 16 T cell receptor beta chains originate from one sample sequenced in a study of T cells expressing NK-cell markers. No DNA is given; TCRdb re-called the 5' RACE reads and lists each CDR3 protein once. The specimen's table records 500,000 to 700,000 distinct CDR3 sequences. Sequenced material: blood T cells: a sorted CD56 or NKG2C T cell subset, CD4+ or CD8+ T cells, or bulk PBMC T cells (not recorded which). All receptors derive from a man aged 18 to 30 in good health.

The V call is TRBV4-3, the J call TRBJ2-2; the TCRdb D gene call, TRBD2, has no DNA to confirm it. This CDR3 spans 16 amino acids. The germline V gene has CDR1 LGHNA and CDR2 YSLEER. CDR3 residues: CASSQSSGLGTGELFF.

This chain uses TRBV20-1 with TRBJ2-3. The CDR3 consists of 13 residues. Germline lookup yields CDR1 DFQATT and CDR2 SNEGSKA (reference sequence). The chain's CDR3 is CSYLPRSRDTQYF.

The J gene is TRBJ2-7, the V gene TRBV10-3; TCRdb designates TRBD2, a call that cannot be tested without DNA. Germline V lookup: CDR1 ENHRY, CDR2 SYGVKD. The CDR3 covers 15 residues. The CDR3: CAISTDRPPSYEQYF.

CDR3 loop: CASRDSRNYGYTF. The chain employs TRBV12-3 or TRBV12-4 and TRBJ1-2; TCRdb gives TRBD1 as the D gene, but with no DNA this cannot be confirmed. This CDR3 region has 13 residues.

The rearrangement uses TRBV29-1 and TRBJ2-7; the TRBD1 assignment by TCRdb is unverifiable without DNA. The CDR3 is 13 amino acids. Looked up from germline, CDR1 is SQVTM and CDR2 is ANQGSEA. The CDR3 region is CTVGGSEVHEQYF.

The J gene is TRBJ2-1, the V gene TRBV24-1; with no DNA, the TCRdb D assignment of TRBD1 cannot be verified. Looked up from germline, CDR1 is KGHDR and CDR2 is SFDVKD. The CDR3 is 13 amino acids. The CDR3 loop is CATSDSQGFAQFF.

The CDR3 here is CATSDMTGNNEQFF. The chain uses TRBV24-1 and TRBJ2-1. This CDR3 contains 14 residues. Germline CDR1 is KGHDR and CDR2 is SFDVKD.

The V and J genes are TRBV11-2 and TRBJ2-2; no DNA is available, so the TRBD1 call from TCRdb remains unchecked. Germline V gene lookup returns CDR1 SGHAT and CDR2 FQNNGV. CDR3 length equals 13 residues. CDR3 in amino acids: CASSYTRAGELFF.

V usage is TRBV6-1 and J usage is TRBJ2-6; there is no DNA to check the TCRdb D call of TRBD2. The CDR3 runs to 17 residues. From germline, CDR1 is MNHNS and CDR2 SASEGT. The CDR3 here is CASTLGIGGTGANVLTF.

J is TRBJ2-3 and V is TRBV7-2. Germline V gene sequence: CDR1 SGHTA, CDR2 FQGNSA. The CDR3 contains 12 residues. CDR3 residues: CASMPGSDTQYF.

This chain connects TRBV29-1 to TRBJ2-3; TCRdb names TRBD2, which stays unverified in the absence of DNA. This CDR3 is built from 15 residues. Per the germline V gene, CDR1 is SQVTM and CDR2 is ANQGSEA. The CDR3 protein is CSVEGPSGSGDTQYF.

This chain's CDR3 is CASRRDIRTYEQYF. The chain joins TRBV12-3 or TRBV12-4 to TRBJ2-7; the TCRdb call, TRBD1, lacks DNA for checking. This CDR3 comprises 14 residues.

The chain couples TRBV7-8 to TRBJ2-5; without DNA, the TCRdb call of TRBD1 cannot be checked. Per the germline V gene, CDR1 is SGHVS and CDR2 is FQNEAQ. There are 16 residues in the CDR3. This CDR3 reads CASSLIKPGWRETQYF. The full variable domain, rest sourced from reference TRBV7-8 and TRBJ2-5, is GAGVSQSPRYKVAKRGQDVALRCDPISGHVSLFWYQQALGQGPEFLTYFQNEAQLDKSGLPSDRFFAERPEGSVSTLKIQRTQQEDSAVYLCASSLIKPGWRETQYFGPGTRLLVL.

This chain connects TRBV9 to TRBJ2-2; TCRdb's assignment of TRBD1 cannot be checked, as there is no DNA. Germline loops: CDR1 SGDLS, CDR2 YYNGEE. The CDR3 totals 14 residues. The CDR3 loop is CASSVEGVTGELFF.

The V call is TRBV6-5, the J call TRBJ2-5; the TCRdb call, TRBD1, lacks DNA for checking. CDR1 and CDR2 (germline): MNHEY, SVGAGI. The CDR3 consists of 13 residues. CDR3 in amino acids: CASSSGFQETQYF.

V is TRBV12-3 or TRBV12-4 and J is TRBJ2-4. This CDR3 comprises 16 residues. The CDR3 protein is CASSLLQGLAKNIQYF.